This T cell receptor beta chain comes out of a study of T cells in Graves' hyperthyroidism and ophthalmopathy. Findings and limits, study-wide: Blood also held most thyroid clonotypes expanded beyond 0.001.

This clonotype appeared many times. Its antigen remains unidentified. Amplified TCR beta CDR3 regions came from RNA transcripts. TCR CDR3 regions were first amplified by RT-PCR with HTBI primers. TCRdb recomputed calls from the multiplex PCR reads with MiXCR, one row per CDR3 protein. The sample comprises 700,000 or so distinct CDR3 sequences, 16% of which are singletons, and under 8.5% rests with the top ten. The CDR3 extends over 16 amino acids. V was shortened by 3 bases and J by 0 bases, with 14 bases between the two germline ends. Germline lookup yields CDR1 SGHNT and CDR2 YENEEA. Subjects aged 18 to 65 presented with newly diagnosed hyperthyroidism of less than 2 months' duration.

The chain combines TRBV11-3 with TRBJ1-1, with D perhaps TRBD1 (5 bases). The origin of this receptor is a man younger than 35 with Graves' hyperthyroidism. Sequenced: blood. CDR3 in DNA: TGTGCCAGCAGCTTCGCCCTGACAGATCTGAACACTGAAGCTTTCTTT. This gives the protein CASSFALTDLNTEAFF.